Below, 28 T cell receptor beta chains from the same sample are listed, as sequenced in a study of a mutant IDH1 vaccine in newly diagnosed glioma. No antigen has been identified for these receptors. The sample's time point: week 23, last vaccination. Alongside topical imiquimod, each dose of vaccine comprised 300 ug of mutant IDH1 20-mer peptide. The repertoire was sequenced with immunoSEQ multiplex PCR; TCRdb's copy has only in-frame clones and lacks some. The sample lists 25,000 to 30,000 clones; 80% were seen once. The specimen was PBMCs, collected from a glioma patient whose treatment included an IDH1 peptide vaccine. The receptors derive from a woman aged 18-30 years with glioma.

This chain joins TRBV13 and TRBJ2-1, with TRBD2 identical over 10 bases. Germline CDR1 and CDR2: PRHDT and FYEKMQ (reference sequence). Losses at the gene ends were 4 bases for V and 9 bases for J; bases not matched to a gene: 9. This CDR3 comprises 15 residues. The CDR3: CASSCEREGLVEQFF. DNA of the CDR3: TGTGCCAGCAGCTGCGAGCGGGAGGGCCTCGTTGAGCAGTTCTTC.

The genes are TRBV14 and TRBJ1-1; TRBD1 matches 9 bases. The CDR3 is 15 residues long. Unmatched junction bases numbered 10, after V lost 1 base and J lost 10 bases. The germline CDR1 and CDR2 sequences are SGHDN and FVKESK. CDR3 region: CASSQAGTGLFRAFF. The CDR3 DNA sequence: TGTGCCAGCAGCCAAGCCGGGACAGGGCTTTTTCGAGCTTTCTTT. The complete variable domain, with remaining parts taken from reference TRBV14 and TRBJ1-1, reads EAGVTQFPSHSVIEKGQTVTLRCDPISGHDNLYWYRRVMGKEIKFLLHFVKESKQDESGMPNNRFLAERTGGTYSTLKVQPAELEDSGVYFCASSQAGTGLFRAFFGQGTRLTVV.

The CDR3 DNA follows: TGTGCCAGCAGCCCTAGACAGTCTGAAAAACTGTTTTTT. Translating it yields CASSPRQSEKLFF. The chain couples TRBV7-9 to TRBJ1-4; possibly TRBD1 for D (5 bases). Germline V lookup: CDR1 SEHNR, CDR2 FQNEAQ (reference sequence). Trimming took 5 bases from V and 7 from J, leaving 11 bases between them. There are 13 residues in the CDR3.

The chain joins TRBV4-2 to TRBJ2-2; weak D call: TRBD2 (5 bases). The CDR3 loop spans 14 amino acids. Trimming pared 3 bases from V and 6 bases from J, leaving 11 bases between. The germline gives CDR1 LGHNA, CDR2 YNFKEQ. The CDR3: CASSHPEDPGELFF. The CDR3 DNA is TGTGCCAGCAGCCACCCGGAGGACCCCGGGGAGCTGTTTTTT.

This clone ranks as medium-sized. This chain joins TRBV19 and TRBJ1-5; 9 nucleotides agree with TRBD1. The germline CDR1 and CDR2 sequences are LNHDA and SQIVND (reference sequence). The V segment lost 5 bases and the J segment 5 bases; nucleotides outside the gene matches: 4. There are 14 residues in the CDR3. The DNA for the CDR3 is TGTGCCAGTAGTGAACAGGGGGCCGATCAGCCCCAGCATTTT. It codes for CASSEQGADQPQHF.

This chain links TRBV7-8 with TRBJ2-7, with TRBD2 as a possible D gene (6 bases). V gave up 6 bases and J gave up 0 bases, with 15 bases separating them. This CDR3 comprises 15 residues. CDR1 and CDR2 (germline): SGHVS, FQNEAQ. CDR3 sequence reads: CASRQSRETSYEQYF. In DNA, the CDR3 is TGTGCCAGCAGACAATCTCGGGAGACCTCCTACGAGCAGTACTTC.

The V gene is TRBV29-1, the J gene TRBJ2-3; D possibly corresponds to TRBD2 (6 bases). This CDR3 is built from 14 residues. In germline, CDR1 is SQVTM, CDR2 ANQGSEA. Trimming removed 7 bases at V and 4 bases at J, with 18 bases between. Written as DNA, the CDR3 is TGCAGCGCGACAGAGGTTTGGGGGGCAGATACGCAGTATTTT. Protein: CSATEVWGADTQYF.

The V and J genes are TRBV6-1 and TRBJ1-2; 7 nucleotides line up with TRBD1. Germline V CDR1 and CDR2: MNHNS, SASEGT. The CDR3 sequence is 18 residues long. V was clipped by 3 bases and J by 2 bases; unmatched bases: 15. CDR3 region: CASSDRWDRGLVNYGYTF. CDR3 bases: TGTGCCAGCAGTGACCGATGGGACAGAGGGCTAGTCAACTATGGCTACACCTTC.

This clone was recorded a few times. The J gene is TRBJ1-1, the V gene TRBV29-1, with 8 positions matching TRBD1. Germline lookup yields CDR1 SQVTM and CDR2 ANQGSEA. After removal of 6 bases from V and 2 bases from J, the junction contained 8 bases not matched to a gene. This CDR3 is built from 14 residues. The CDR3 spells CSVRAGTGNTEAFF. The DNA for the CDR3 is TGCAGCGTCAGAGCCGGGACAGGTAACACTGAAGCTTTCTTT.

This rearrangement joins TRBV6-1 to TRBJ2-4; D is uncertain. Looked up from germline, CDR1 is MNHNS and CDR2 is SASEGT. Trimming shortened V by 0 bases and J by 1 base, and 13 bases separated the two germline ends. The CDR3 is made up of 17 amino acids. The CDR3 DNA reads TGTGCCAGCAGTGAAGCCCGTTCATGGATTGCCAAAAACATTCAGTACTTC. This sequence encodes CASSEARSWIAKNIQYF.

This chain joins TRBV11-3 and TRBJ1-1, with D maybe TRBD1 (5 bases). Deletions cut 5 bases from V and 4 bases from J, with 14 bases between. Germline-derived CDR1 and CDR2 are SGHNT and YENEEA. The CDR3 covers 14 residues. In nucleotides, the CDR3 is TGTGCCAGCAGCCCAGACAGAACCTCCACTGAAGCTTTCTTT. This codes for CASSPDRTSTEAFF. Combining the CDR3 with reference TRBV11-3 and TRBJ1-1 gives the whole variable domain EAGVVQSPRYKIIEKKQPVAFWCNPISGHNTLYWYLQNLGQGPELLIRYENEEAVDDSQLPKDRFSAERLKGVDSTLKIQPAELGDSAVYLCASSPDRTSTEAFFGQGTRLTVV.

The chain links TRBV10-3 to TRBJ1-5; maybe TRBD1 (5 bases). Trimming left V 3 bases short and J 0 bases short, with 9 bases between. Germline lookup yields CDR1 ENHRY and CDR2 SYGVKD. The CDR3 has 15 residues. In DNA form, the CDR3 reads TGTGCCATCAGTGACACGGGGGATAGCAATCAGCCCCAGCATTTT. It is translated as CAISDTGDSNQPQHF.

This chain links TRBV6-5 with TRBJ2-2; tentative D call: TRBD1 (5 bases). The CDR3 length is 15 residues. From germline, CDR1 is MNHEY and CDR2 SVGAGI. V was trimmed by 2 bases and J by 4 bases, leaving 11 bases between them. CDR3 region: CASSYNQGGTGELFF. The CDR3 DNA follows: TGTGCCAGCAGTTACAACCAGGGCGGCACCGGGGAGCTGTTTTTT.

The rearrangement uses TRBV7-6 and TRBJ1-2, with 7 bases fitting TRBD1. The V and J ends lost 2 bases and 5 bases, in that order; junction bases with no gene match: 8. The CDR3 contains 15 residues. Germline CDR1 SGHVS, CDR2 FNYEAQ. The CDR3 protein is CASSLSEGATYGYTF. CDR3 DNA: TGTGCCAGCAGCTTATCTGAGGGGGCCACGTATGGCTACACCTTC. The full variable domain, with the rest looked up from reference TRBV7-6 and TRBJ1-2, is GAGVSQSPRYKVTKRGQDVALRCDPISGHVSLYWYRQALGQGPEFLTYFNYEAQQDKSGLPNDRFSAERPEGSISTLTIQRTEQRDSAMYRCASSLSEGATYGYTFGSGTRLTVV.

The chain uses TRBV10-3 and TRBJ1-2; no reliable D call. The CDR3 totals 14 residues. Per germline, CDR1 ENHRY and CDR2 SYGVKD. Trimming left V 3 bases short and J 6 bases short, with 14 bases between. As DNA, the CDR3 is TGTGCCATCAGTGACGGCCGGAGCAGTGATGGCTACACCTTC. Translated: CAISDGRSSDGYTF.

This clone occurred a few times. This sequence joins TRBV30 and TRBJ1-1; possible D gene TRBD1, 6 bases. Between the trimmed V and J ends, which lost 5 bases and 2 bases, there was a span of 9 bases. CDR3 length: 12 amino acids. Germline V gene sequence: CDR1 GTSNPN, CDR2 SVGIG (reference sequence). The CDR3 DNA follows: TGTGCCTGGGACAGGCAAAACACTGAAGCTTTCTTT. Amino acids: CAWDRQNTEAFF.

This clone was counted only a few times. The chain carries TRBV5-5 and TRBJ2-5, with 8 bases identical to TRBD2. The CDR3 is 19 residues long. Germline CDR1 reads SGHKS; CDR2 reads YYEKEE (reference sequence). With V trimmed by 1 base and J by 0 bases, 14 bases remained unmatched. The CDR3 coding sequence is TGTGCCAGCAGCTTGAGGAGCCCCGGGGGGGCCGGTAACCAAGAGACCCAGTACTTC. Its protein is CASSLRSPGGAGNQETQYF.

The rearrangement uses TRBV5-4 and TRBJ1-1; 8 nucleotides match TRBD1. The V gene's germline CDR1 is SGHNT and CDR2 YYREEE (reference sequence). Germline trimming cut 2 bases from V and 5 bases from J; bases unmatched to any gene: 11. This CDR3 has 16 amino acids. CDR3 in DNA: TGTGCCAGCAGCTTAGGACAGGGCGGGCGTGGGACTGAAGCTTTCTTT. Protein product: CASSLGQGGRGTEAFF.

This clone was picked up one time. V and J are TRBV2 and TRBJ2-1; no definite D call. V was shortened by 6 bases and J by 9 bases, with 18 bases between the two germline ends. The CDR3 covers 14 residues. Germline assignment: CDR1 SNHLY and CDR2 FYNNEI. CDR3 loop: CASSVPPRLGEQFF. In nucleotides, the CDR3 is TGTGCCAGCAGCGTTCCCCCTAGGTTAGGTGAGCAGTTCTTC.

This clone is a singleton in its sample. The chain is built from TRBV9 and TRBJ1-3; weak D call: TRBD1 (6 bases). V was cut by 0 bases and J by 0 bases, with 13 bases left in between. Per the germline V gene, CDR1 is SGDLS and CDR2 is YYNGEE. This CDR3 is built from 17 residues. The CDR3 DNA is TGTGCCAGCAGCGTAGAAGGGGGAGCATTCTCTGGAAACACCATATATTTT. Translation gives CASSVEGGAFSGNTIYF.

The V gene is TRBV2, the J gene TRBJ2-7; D not certain. The CDR3 is made up of 12 amino acids. The ends were cut back, 8 bases at V and 3 bases at J, with 11 bases in the middle. Germline V gives CDR1 SNHLY, CDR2 FYNNEI. DNA for the CDR3: TGTGCCAGCCAAATTACCCGCTACGAGCAGTACTTC. Translation: CASQITRYEQYF.

The rearrangement joins TRBV7-6 to TRBJ1-1, with D possibly being TRBD1 (5 bases). Trimming cost V 5 bases and J 6 bases, with 22 bases left between them. Germline CDR1 SGHVS, CDR2 FNYEAQ. CDR3 size: 16 residues. CDR3 in DNA: TGTGCCAGCAGCAAGATCGGGACCTCCCGGATGGCTGAAGCTTTCTTT. It specifies CASSKIGTSRMAEAFF. Looking up the rest from reference TRBV7-6 and TRBJ1-1 gives the full variable domain: GAGVSQSPRYKVTKRGQDVALRCDPISGHVSLYWYRQALGQGPEFLTYFNYEAQQDKSGLPNDRFSAERPEGSISTLTIQRTEQRDSAMYRCASSKIGTSRMAEAFFGQGTRLTVV.

As DNA, the CDR3 is TGTGCCAGTAGTAGGACCAGGGGGGGATTAGACACCATATATTTT. As protein: CASSRTRGGLDTIYF. J is TRBJ1-3 and V is TRBV19; 7 bases map to TRBD1. The V gene's germline CDR1 is LNHDA and CDR2 SQIVND (reference sequence). The CDR3 extends over 15 amino acids. V lost 4 bases and J lost 8; bases outside the gene matches: 11.

The V gene is TRBV7-2, the J gene TRBJ2-1; D is unclear. The V end lost 8 bases, the J end lost 0 bases, and 14 bases lay between the germline ends. Germline CDR1 and CDR2: SGHTA and FQGNSA. The CDR3 consists of 15 residues. CDR3 sequence (DNA): TGTGCCAGCGCTGCGGCCGACACCTCCTACAATGAGCAGTTCTTC. This codes for CASAAADTSYNEQFF.

This rearrangement joins TRBV7-2 to TRBJ2-4; tentatively, D is TRBD1 (6 bases). CDR3 size: 16 residues. Trimming removed 3 bases at V and 2 bases at J, with 14 bases between. The germline gives CDR1 SGHTA, CDR2 FQGNSA. In DNA, the CDR3 is TGTGCCAGCAGCTTCGGGACAACTTCGTCCAAAAACATTCAGTACTTC. The encoded protein is CASSFGTTSSKNIQYF.

The chain combines TRBV6-1 with TRBJ1-1; D may be TRBD1 (5 bases). The CDR3 has 13 residues. CDR1 MNHNS and CDR2 SASEGT come from the germline V gene. Trimming left V 4 bases short and J 4 bases short, with 10 bases between. The chain's CDR3 is CASSGWGGTEAFF. CDR3 DNA: TGTGCCAGCAGTGGGTGGGGGGGCACTGAAGCTTTCTTT.

This sequence joins TRBV19 and TRBJ1-1; D perhaps matches TRBD1 (5 bases). The V gene's germline CDR1 is LNHDA and CDR2 SQIVND (reference sequence). Trimming took off 4 bases at V and 1 base at J, with 10 bases between the two ends. This CDR3 contains 14 residues. CDR3 residues: CASSNQGGNTEAFF. As DNA, the CDR3 is TGTGCCAGTAGTAACCAGGGAGGGAACACTGAAGCTTTCTTT. Filled out from reference TRBV19 and TRBJ1-1, the complete variable domain reads DGGITQSPKYLFRKEGQNVTLSCEQNLNHDAMYWYRQDPGQGLRLIYYSQIVNDFQKGDIAEGYSVSREKKESFPLTVTSAQKNPTAFYLCASSNQGGNTEAFFGQGTRLTVV.

This chain joins TRBV19 and TRBJ1-1, with D hard to call. CDR3 length: 14 residues. V lost 4 bases and J 1 base, leaving 10 bases between the germline ends. CDR1 and CDR2 (germline): LNHDA, SQIVND (reference sequence). CDR3 protein: CASSTGRKNTEAFF. In DNA, the CDR3 is TGTGCCAGTAGTACTGGAAGGAAGAACACTGAAGCTTTCTTT. Looking up the rest from reference TRBV19 and TRBJ1-1 gives the full variable domain: DGGITQSPKYLFRKEGQNVTLSCEQNLNHDAMYWYRQDPGQGLRLIYYSQIVNDFQKGDIAEGYSVSREKKESFPLTVTSAQKNPTAFYLCASSTGRKNTEAFFGQGTRLTVV.